Each of the 27 T cell receptor beta chains below was sequenced from the same sample in a study of T cell responses to AZD1222 COVID-19 vaccine. Method: immunoSEQ multiplex PCR; TCRdb's copy keeps in-frame clones and lacks some. The table shows approximately 220,000 clones, with approximately 94% occurring only once. This specimen consisted of peripheral blood, obtained on day 0 of MenACWY control vaccination. These receptors were obtained from an adult in good health.

V usage is TRBV11-2 and J usage is TRBJ1-2; D is uncertain. Per the germline V gene, CDR1 is SGHAT and CDR2 is FQNNGV. This CDR3 has 16 residues. V lost 1 base, J lost 8 bases, and 20 bases lay in between. The CDR3 spells CASSLAPAIYFEGYTF. CDR3 coding DNA: TGTGCCAGCAGCTTAGCCCCTGCGATCTACTTCGAGGGCTACACCTTC.

The chain uses TRBV5-1 and TRBJ2-7, with D perhaps given as TRBD1 or TRBD2 (6 bases each). Germline CDR1 SGHRS, CDR2 YFSETQ. The CDR3 is 14 residues long. Deletions cut 1 base from V and 4 bases from J, with 12 bases between. Here the CDR3 DNA reads TGCGCCAGCAGCTTGTTACAGGGAGGATACGAGCAGTACTTC. Translated: CASSLLQGGYEQYF. Full variable domain (outside the CDR3, taken from reference TRBV5-1 and TRBJ2-7): KAGVTQTPRYLIKTRGQQVTLSCSPISGHRSVSWYQQTPGQGLQFLFEYFSETQRNKGNFPGRFSGRQFSNSRSEMNVSTLELGDSALYLCASSLLQGGYEQYFGPGTRLTVT.

This clone was seen a single time. The V and J genes are TRBV28 and TRBJ1-6; D is uncertain. V was cut by 6 bases and J by 9 bases, with 15 bases left in between. CDR1 and CDR2 from the germline V gene are MDHEN and SYDVKM. The CDR3 length is 14 residues. The CDR3 sequence: CASSLVGRTSPLHF. Written as DNA, the CDR3 is TGTGCCAGCAGCCTGGTAGGTAGGACTTCACCCCTCCACTTT.

V is TRBV4-1 and J is TRBJ1-5; D is undetermined. CDR1 MGHRA and CDR2 YSYEKL come from the germline V gene. V was trimmed by 0 bases and J by 2 bases, leaving 11 bases between them. The CDR3 is 16 residues long. CDR3 coding DNA: TGCGCCAGCAGCCAAGATCCTCTTCATGGCAATCAGCCCCAGCATTTT. Its protein is CASSQDPLHGNQPQHF.

Points on this clone: Other DNA sequences from this sample encode an identical CDR3 as well. V is TRBV29-1 and J is TRBJ1-1; 7 bases agree with TRBD1. Germline V gene data show CDR1 as SQVTM and CDR2 as ANQGSEA. V was clipped by 3 bases and J by 1 base; unmatched bases: 2. CDR3 length equals 13 residues. Here the CDR3 DNA reads TGCAGCGTTGACGGGACAGCGAACACTGAAGCTTTCTTT. Translating it yields CSVDGTANTEAFF.

This clone came up a few times. CDR3 loop: CASSHHSSPGLLFF. As DNA, the CDR3 is TGTGCCAGCAGCCACCACTCCTCACCGGGTTTGCTGTTTTTT. The chain employs TRBV11-2 and TRBJ2-2, with no clear D. Trimming took off 5 bases at V and 13 bases at J, with 20 bases between the two ends. CDR3 size: 14 residues. Per the germline V gene, CDR1 is SGHAT and CDR2 is FQNNGV.

The chain recombines TRBV6-5 with TRBJ2-2; tentatively, D is TRBD1 (6 bases). Between the trimmed V and J ends, which lost 6 bases and 5 bases, there was a span of 16 bases. Germline loops: CDR1 MNHEY, CDR2 SVGAGI. The CDR3 is 15 residues long. CDR3 sequence (DNA): TGTGCCAGCAGCCGACCTCGGACAGCGACCGGGGAGCTGTTTTTT. It yields the protein CASSRPRTATGELFF.

CDR3 DNA sequence: TGTGCCAGCAGCCAGCTTAGACAGGAGGGAAACACCATATATTTT. This gives the protein CASSQLRQEGNTIYF. The chain carries TRBV3-1 (or the pseudogene TRBV3-2) and TRBJ1-3, with D possibly matching TRBD1 (6 bases). V gave up 3 bases and J gave up 4 bases, with 13 bases separating them. This CDR3 is 15 amino acids long. The germline gives CDR1 LGHDT, CDR2 YNNKEL (reference sequence).

The chain couples TRBV6-5 to TRBJ1-5; D possibly corresponds to TRBD1 (5 bases). V was cut by 0 bases and J by 6 bases, with 9 bases left in between. Germline V CDR1 and CDR2: MNHEY, SVGAGI. The CDR3 is 14 amino acids. The CDR3 here is CASSYSGGVQPQHF. CDR3 DNA: TGTGCCAGCAGTTACTCCGGGGGTGTTCAGCCCCAGCATTTT.

The chain carries TRBV30 and TRBJ2-1; 11 bases line up with TRBD2. CDR1 and CDR2 from the germline V gene are GTSNPN and SVGIG (reference sequence). The J segment lost 9 bases and the V segment lost 2 bases, leaving 18 bases of the junction unmatched. This CDR3 has 18 amino acids. CDR3 coding DNA: TGTGCCTGGAGTAGCCTAGCGGGGGGATCACGGATCGTCACTGAGCAGTTCTTC. Protein sequence: CAWSSLAGGSRIVTEQFF.

The genes are TRBV6-2 or TRBV6-3 and TRBJ1-1, with TRBD1 as a possible D gene (5 bases). The germline V gene encodes CDR1 MNHEY and CDR2 SVGEGT. Trimming removed 2 bases from V and 0 bases from J, with 10 bases in between. This CDR3 has 15 residues. CDR3 nucleotide sequence: TGTGCCAGCAGTTACGGGGCGGGGGTGAACACTGAAGCTTTCTTT. It is translated as CASSYGAGVNTEAFF.

The rearrangement uses TRBV4-2 and TRBJ2-7; D is undetermined. The germline V gene has CDR1 LGHNA and CDR2 YNFKEQ. With 1 base removed from V and 4 bases from J, the gap between germline ends came to 17 bases. The CDR3 extends over 16 amino acids. The CDR3 bases are TGTGCCAGCAGCCAAGCCGGCGAAGGGTCCCAATACGAGCAGTACTTC. It codes for CASSQAGEGSQYEQYF.

V is TRBV12-3 or TRBV12-4 and J is TRBJ1-2; D is ambiguous. The CDR3 consists of 12 residues. V was cut by 6 bases and J by 8 bases, with 13 bases left in between. This CDR3 is CASRRGDSGYTF. CDR3 bases: TGTGCCAGCAGACGTGGGGATTCGGGCTACACCTTC.

This clone was picked up one time. The rearrangement joins TRBV11-3 to TRBJ2-7; D is undetermined. The CDR3 length is 14 residues. Between the trimmed V and J ends, which lost 2 bases and 0 bases, there was a span of 8 bases. Germline V gene data show CDR1 as SGHNT and CDR2 as YENEEA. CDR3 bases: TGTGCCAGCAGCTTATCAAGATCCTCCTACGAGCAGTACTTC. Amino acids: CASSLSRSSYEQYF.

J is TRBJ1-2 and V is TRBV6-1; TRBD1 is a possible D gene (5 bases). CDR3 size: 13 residues. Germline CDR1 and CDR2: MNHNS and SASEGT. V was cut by 3 bases and J by 8 bases, with 13 bases left in between. CDR3 region: CASSEQGNRGYTF. The DNA of the CDR3 is TGTGCCAGCAGTGAGCAGGGAAACCGGGGCTACACCTTC.

The chain has TRBV5-1 and TRBJ1-1; TRBD1 might be the D (5 bases). Germline lookup yields CDR1 SGHRS and CDR2 YFSETQ. The CDR3 consists of 11 residues. Trimming shortened V by 4 bases and J by 9 bases, and 10 bases separated the two germline ends. CDR3 sequence reads: CASSQQGKAFF. The CDR3 nucleotides read TGCGCCAGCAGCCAGCAGGGTAAAGCTTTCTTT.

The chain combines TRBV7-2 with TRBJ1-2, with D hard to call. V was cut by 2 bases and J by 0 bases, with 1 base left in between. Looked up from germline, CDR1 is SGHTA and CDR2 is FQGNSA. This CDR3 is built from 12 residues. CDR3 in DNA: TGTGCCAGCAGCTTACCTAACTATGGCTACACCTTC. It specifies CASSLPNYGYTF.

Turning to this clone: The sample has other DNA sequences that encode this CDR3 too. The rearrangement uses TRBV3-1 (or the pseudogene TRBV3-2) and TRBJ1-2; 8 nucleotides line up with TRBD1. With 5 bases clipped from V and 4 bases from J, the junction kept 12 bases outside the gene matches. The CDR3 sequence is 16 residues long. The germline V gene encodes CDR1 LGHDT and CDR2 YNNKEL (reference sequence). Here the CDR3 reads CASSEFPGQGLYGYTF. CDR3 nucleotide sequence: TGTGCCAGCAGCGAATTTCCCGGACAGGGACTCTATGGCTACACCTTC.

The V gene is TRBV12-3 or TRBV12-4, the J gene TRBJ1-4; D is uncertain. This CDR3 contains 11 residues. V was trimmed by 6 bases and J by 8 bases, leaving 7 bases between them. The CDR3 loop is CASRLGEKLFF. CDR3 DNA sequence: TGTGCCAGCAGGCTGGGGGAAAAACTGTTTTTT.

This clone turned up a few times. The rearrangement joins TRBV28 to TRBJ1-4; TRBD1 matches 7 bases. This CDR3 has 15 amino acids. Germline V gene sequence: CDR1 MDHEN, CDR2 SYDVKM. After removal of 5 bases from V and 4 bases from J, the junction contained 7 bases not matched to a gene. CDR3 nucleotides: TGTGCCAGCAGTAGTGAGGGGGCCGGTAATGAAAAACTGTTTTTT. Encoded protein: CASSSEGAGNEKLFF.

In DNA, the CDR3 is TGTGCCAGCAGTTTATCTTCCAGCATATTCGGCTACACCTTC. Translating it yields CASSLSSSIFGYTF. The chain couples TRBV28 to TRBJ1-2; D is unclear. The CDR3 length is 14 residues. The germline gives CDR1 MDHEN, CDR2 SYDVKM. Deletions cut 1 base from V and 8 bases from J, with 14 bases between.

This clone was counted a single time. The J gene is TRBJ1-2, the V gene TRBV3-1 (or the pseudogene TRBV3-2), with a weak D call TRBD1 (6 bases). The CDR3 contains 13 residues. The germline V gene encodes CDR1 LGHDT and CDR2 YNNKEL (reference sequence). With 0 bases removed from V and 7 bases from J, the gap between germline ends came to 9 bases. The DNA of the CDR3 is TGTGCCAGCAGCCAAGAACAGGGTGGTGGCTACACCTTC. Its translation is CASSQEQGGGYTF.

V is TRBV11-2 and J is TRBJ1-3; D perhaps matches TRBD1 (6 bases). Germline V CDR1 and CDR2: SGHAT, FQNNGV. Trimming left V 8 bases short and J 7 bases short, with 21 bases between. The CDR3 has 15 residues. CDR3 protein: CASGGGNRASNTIYF. In DNA, the CDR3 is TGTGCCAGCGGAGGGGGGAACCGGGCGTCGAACACCATATATTTT.

The V and J genes are TRBV2 and TRBJ1-1; unclear D gene. The CDR3 totals 14 residues. Germline loops: CDR1 SNHLY, CDR2 FYNNEI. The V end lost 4 bases, the J end lost 6 bases, and 15 bases lay between the germline ends. CDR3 in amino acids: CASSGGLAAAEAFF. CDR3 DNA sequence: TGTGCCAGCAGTGGAGGCCTGGCGGCAGCTGAAGCTTTCTTT.

This rearrangement joins TRBV29-1 to TRBJ2-5, with a tentative D call TRBD2 (6 bases). Germline V gives CDR1 SQVTM, CDR2 ANQGSEA. V was clipped by 7 bases and J by 5 bases, with 17 bases between them. The CDR3 consists of 13 residues. Written as DNA, the CDR3 is TGCAGCGCCCGGGAGTTGGCCGGGGAGACCCAGTACTTC. Amino acid sequence: CSARELAGETQYF.

The chain carries TRBV10-3 and TRBJ1-5; 12 bases match TRBD1. V shed 3 bases and J 2 bases; nucleotides not matched to a gene: 8. Germline V gives CDR1 ENHRY, CDR2 SYGVKD. The CDR3 loop spans 18 amino acids. The CDR3 region has the DNA TGTGCCATCAGTGATCCGGGACAGGGGGCGCGTGGCAATCAGCCCCAGCATTTT. Its translation: CAISDPGQGARGNQPQHF.

The rearrangement uses TRBV6-2 or TRBV6-3 and TRBJ1-2; D is uncertain. Germline CDR1 is MNHEY and CDR2 is SVGEGT. The CDR3 length is 14 residues. Between the trimmed V and J ends, which lost 6 bases and 4 bases, there was a span of 15 bases. The CDR3 reads CASSRGIQSYGYTF. Written as DNA, the CDR3 is TGTGCCAGCAGCCGAGGGATACAGTCCTATGGCTACACCTTC.